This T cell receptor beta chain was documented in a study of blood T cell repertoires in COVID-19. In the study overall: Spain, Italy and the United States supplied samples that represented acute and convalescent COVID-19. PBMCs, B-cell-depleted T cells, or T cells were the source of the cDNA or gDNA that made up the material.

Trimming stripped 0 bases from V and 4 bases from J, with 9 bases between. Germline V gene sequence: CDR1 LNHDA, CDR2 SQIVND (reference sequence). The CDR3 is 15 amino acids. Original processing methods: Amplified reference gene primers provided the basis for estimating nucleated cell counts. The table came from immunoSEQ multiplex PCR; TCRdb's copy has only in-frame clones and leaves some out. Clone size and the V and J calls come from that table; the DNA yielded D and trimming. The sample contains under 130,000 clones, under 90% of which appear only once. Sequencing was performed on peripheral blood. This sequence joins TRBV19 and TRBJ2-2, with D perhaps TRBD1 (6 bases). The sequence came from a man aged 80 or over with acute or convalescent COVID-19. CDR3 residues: CASSIDHRATGELFF. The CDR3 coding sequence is TGTGCCAGTAGTATAGATCACAGGGCCACCGGGGAGCTGTTTTTT.